One and the same sample provided the 28 T cell receptor beta chains below, sequenced in a study of cytomegalovirus exposure and HLA in healthy donors (dated by TCRdb to 2016 to 2017). Libraries were made using the immunoSEQ multiplex PCR assay. For the multiplex PCR, a mixture combining 60 forward primers for TCR Vbeta segments and 13 reverse primers for TCR Jbeta segments was used. Not all clones reach the TCRdb copy of this immuneACCESS table, which keeps in-frame sequences only. Checked studies attribute under half of the gap to unresolved V genes and leave the rest unexplained. Counted in this sample were over 150,000 clones; 60% to 85% of them appeared once. The biggest ten clones account for approximately 1.5% of the sample. Sequenced sample: PBMCs. The receptors here all came from a woman under 30 in good health and CMV-seronegative.

A few counts support this clone. This chain uses TRBV6-1 with TRBJ1-1; D is possibly TRBD1 (6 bases). The CDR3 extends over 11 amino acids. Trimming cost V 7 bases and J 6 bases, with 9 bases left between them. Germline CDR1 MNHNS, CDR2 SASEGT. The CDR3 DNA follows: TGTGCCAGCACCGAGGGGGCTGAAGCTTTCTTT. Protein: CASTEGAEAFF.

V is TRBV14 and J is TRBJ1-1; 7 positions agree with TRBD1. The CDR3 loop spans 15 amino acids. Germline V gene data show CDR1 as SGHDN and CDR2 as FVKESK. The V gene end was trimmed by 3 bases and the J gene end by 3 bases; junction bases not matched to a gene: 7. The CDR3 sequence is CASSHLGGADTEAFF. For the CDR3, the DNA is TGTGCCAGCAGCCACTTAGGGGGCGCGGACACTGAAGCTTTCTTT.

This clone is deemed medium-sized. The V and J genes are TRBV28 and TRBJ1-6, with TRBD1 as a possible D gene (6 bases). V lost 6 bases and J lost 2, with 14 bases in between. This CDR3 spans 16 amino acids. Germline loops: CDR1 MDHEN, CDR2 SYDVKM. The DNA of the CDR3 is TGTGCCAGCAGAGACCCGACAGGCGCCTATAATTCACCCCTCCACTTT. Its protein is CASRDPTGAYNSPLHF.

The V gene is TRBV7-2, the J gene TRBJ2-2, with 7 nucleotides matching TRBD1. V gave up 2 bases and J gave up 4 bases; unmatched junction bases: 7. This CDR3 spans 16 amino acids. Germline V gives CDR1 SGHTA, CDR2 FQGNSA. CDR3 sequence (DNA): TGTGCCAGCAGCTTACCTACGACAGGGCGCACCGGGGAGCTGTTTTTT. Amino acids: CASSLPTTGRTGELFF.

The chain links TRBV7-2 to TRBJ2-7; the D gene is possibly TRBD1 (5 bases). The CDR3 extends over 15 amino acids. V lost 1 base and J lost 0, with 10 bases in between. CDR1 and CDR2 from the germline V gene are SGHTA and FQGNSA. DNA for the CDR3: TGTGCCAGCAGCTTAGTACAGGAGAGCTCCTACGAGCAGTACTTC. Translating it yields CASSLVQESSYEQYF.

The J gene is TRBJ2-1, the V gene TRBV28; no reliable D call. V lost 4 bases, J lost 5 bases, and 15 bases lay in between. This CDR3 region has 15 residues. Germline CDR1 is MDHEN and CDR2 is SYDVKM. CDR3 amino acids: CASSWSFDTHNEQFF. Here the CDR3 DNA reads TGTGCCAGCAGTTGGTCGTTTGACACGCACAATGAGCAGTTCTTC.

This chain links TRBV5-1 with TRBJ2-7; 8 bases map to TRBD1. The CDR3 sequence is 14 residues long. Germline CDR1 and CDR2: SGHRS and YFSETQ. V shed 6 bases and J 5 bases; nucleotides not matched to a gene: 10. The CDR3 DNA sequence: TGCGCCAGCACCGACGTGACAGGGGCCAACGAGCAGTACTTC. This translates into CASTDVTGANEQYF.

The chain is built from TRBV11-2 and TRBJ1-6, with D tentatively TRBD1 (6 bases). The CDR3 runs to 17 residues. In germline, CDR1 is SGHAT, CDR2 FQNNGV. V dropped 1 base and J dropped 9 bases, with 19 bases sitting between them. This chain's CDR3 is CASSLVRGPDLGSPLHF. CDR3 sequence (DNA): TGTGCCAGCAGCTTAGTGCGGGGGCCCGACTTAGGTTCACCCCTCCACTTT.

This clone has just one count. V usage is TRBV7-8 and J usage is TRBJ2-1; D is possibly TRBD2 (6 bases). Germline assignment: CDR1 SGHVS and CDR2 FQNEAQ. The V end lost 5 bases, the J end lost 9 bases, and 17 bases lay between the germline ends. The CDR3 is 14 amino acids. The CDR3 DNA reads TGTGCCAGCAGCATGGGACTCTCTAGCACTGAGCAGTTCTTC. Translation: CASSMGLSSTEQFF.

The CDR3 nucleotides are TGTGCCAGCAGCGCAACTACAGGGGTTGAAGCTTTCTTT. Translation gives CASSATTGVEAFF. The gene calls are TRBV9 and TRBJ1-1; TRBD1 matches at 7 bases. The germline CDR1 and CDR2 sequences are SGDLS and YYNGEE. This CDR3 has 13 residues. The J segment lost 7 bases and the V segment lost 3 bases, leaving 6 bases of the junction unmatched.

The genes are TRBV4-1 and TRBJ2-5, with TRBD2 identical over 9 bases. Germline V lookup: CDR1 MGHRA, CDR2 YSYEKL. The CDR3 runs 16 residues. V was clipped by 2 bases and J by 3 bases; unmatched bases: 7. The CDR3 spells CASSQRLAGREETQYF. CDR3 coding DNA: TGCGCCAGCAGCCAACGCCTAGCGGGGAGGGAAGAGACCCAGTACTTC.

The chain couples TRBV5-6 to TRBJ2-3; 8 positions agree with TRBD2. The CDR3 consists of 15 residues. Germline V gene lookup returns CDR1 SGHDT and CDR2 YYEEEE. Losses at the gene ends were 3 bases for V and 3 bases for J; bases not matched to a gene: 6. CDR3 in DNA: TGTGCCAGCAGCTCGGGACTAGGTGGGACAGATACGCAGTATTTT. As protein: CASSSGLGGTDTQYF.

The chain employs TRBV6-5 and TRBJ1-1, with 7 bases identical to TRBD1. Germline-derived CDR1 and CDR2 are MNHEY and SVGAGI. The CDR3 spans 15 residues. V was clipped by 7 bases and J by 0 bases; unmatched bases: 8. The CDR3 coding sequence is TGTGCCAGCACCCTCGCACAGGGGATGAACACTGAAGCTTTCTTT. It translates to CASTLAQGMNTEAFF.

The J gene is TRBJ1-2, the V gene TRBV7-9, with D perhaps TRBD1 (6 bases). Trimming cost V 5 bases and J 1 base, with 14 bases left between them. Germline CDR1 is SEHNR and CDR2 is FQNEAQ (reference sequence). This CDR3 region has 15 residues. For the CDR3, the DNA is TGTGCCAGCAGCCTACAGGGTGGGGATAACTATGGCTACACCTTC. This gives the protein CASSLQGGDNYGYTF.

This chain connects TRBV9 to TRBJ2-1; no clear D gene. CDR1 is SGDLS, CDR2 YYNGEE, per germline. V was clipped by 0 bases and J by 0 bases, with 7 bases between them. This CDR3 is built from 15 residues. CDR3 sequence reads: CASSVGVSSYNEQFF. For the CDR3, the DNA is TGTGCCAGCAGCGTAGGCGTCTCCTCCTACAATGAGCAGTTCTTC.

The J gene is TRBJ1-1, the V gene TRBV5-1; the D gene is possibly TRBD1 (6 bases). This CDR3 is built from 12 residues. Germline V gives CDR1 SGHRS, CDR2 YFSETQ. The V and J ends lost 4 bases and 5 bases respectively, with 9 bases between them. CDR3 residues: CASSRGGTEAFF. In DNA, the CDR3 is TGCGCCAGCAGCAGGGGGGGGACTGAAGCTTTCTTT.

This chain links TRBV18 with TRBJ1-1; no firm D call. The V end lost 0 bases, the J end lost 0 bases, and 8 bases lay between the germline ends. The V gene's germline CDR1 is KGHSH and CDR2 LQKENI. The CDR3 length is 15 residues. The CDR3 here is CASSPPRLMNTEAFF. The CDR3 nucleotides read TGTGCCAGCTCACCACCGCGACTGATGAACACTGAAGCTTTCTTT.

In this sample, this clone turned up a few times. The V and J genes are TRBV11-2 and TRBJ2-7; 7 positions match TRBD2. The CDR3 spans 16 residues. The V gene's germline CDR1 is SGHAT and CDR2 FQNNGV. Trimming took 5 bases from V and 2 from J; bases not matched to a gene: 12. CDR3 residues: CASSPLRGGPPYEQYF. The CDR3 DNA is TGTGCCAGCAGCCCACTCCGGGGAGGGCCCCCCTACGAGCAGTACTTC.

J is TRBJ2-3 and V is TRBV2; D possibly corresponds to TRBD1 (6 bases). This CDR3 is built from 14 residues. Germline CDR1 reads SNHLY; CDR2 reads FYNNEI. V was pared by 6 bases and J by 4 bases, with 14 bases between. This CDR3 is CASSSTGRADTQYF. CDR3 nucleotide sequence: TGTGCCAGCAGCTCTACAGGGCGCGCAGATACGCAGTATTTT.

The genes are TRBV19 and TRBJ2-5; 13 bases map to TRBD2. With 2 bases clipped from V and 4 bases from J, the junction kept 4 bases outside the gene matches. CDR1 and CDR2 (germline): LNHDA, SQIVND (reference sequence). This CDR3 is 16 amino acids long. The CDR3 DNA reads TGTGCCAGTAGTATAAGGGGACTAGCGGGGTTAGAGACCCAGTACTTC. As protein: CASSIRGLAGLETQYF.

V gene TRBV11-2 combines with J gene TRBJ2-2; 11 bases match TRBD2. V lost 1 base and J lost 3; bases outside the gene matches: 4. CDR1 is SGHAT and CDR2 is FQNNGV in the germline V gene. The CDR3 totals 17 residues. The CDR3 coding sequence is TGTGCCAGCAGCTTAGTAGCGGGGGGGCTCTACACCGGGGAGCTGTTTTTT. This codes for CASSLVAGGLYTGELFF. The entire variable domain, with the rest obtained from reference TRBV11-2 and TRBJ2-2, is as follows: EAGVAQSPRYKIIEKRQSVAFWCNPISGHATLYWYQQILGQGPKLLIQFQNNGVVDDSQLPKDRFSAERLKGVDSTLKIQPAKLEDSAVYLCASSLVAGGLYTGELFFGEGSRLTVL.

This chain joins TRBV14 and TRBJ2-7; perhaps TRBD1 as D (5 bases). V was shortened by 1 base and J by 1 base, with 11 bases between the two germline ends. The CDR3 sequence is 15 residues long. Looked up from germline, CDR1 is SGHDN and CDR2 is FVKESK. For the CDR3, the DNA is TGTGCCAGCAGCCAAGTGGGGCGGCAGTCCTACGAGCAGTACTTC. It encodes CASSQVGRQSYEQYF.

The chain joins TRBV29-1 to TRBJ2-5, with 7 bases identical to TRBD2. The length of the CDR3 is 14 residues. Germline CDR1 is SQVTM and CDR2 is ANQGSEA. The V gene end was trimmed by 4 bases and the J gene end by 5 bases; junction bases not matched to a gene: 10. The CDR3 coding sequence is TGCAGCGTTGTTCGGGGGGACCCGGGGGAGACCCAGTACTTC. Translating gives CSVVRGDPGETQYF.

The V call is TRBV7-3, the J call TRBJ2-2, with TRBD2 matching 14 bases. The length of the CDR3 is 16 residues. Trimming removed 3 bases from V and 3 bases from J; junction bases left unmatched: 0. Germline CDR1 is SGHTA and CDR2 is FQGTGA. The CDR3 here is CASSLTSGRDTGELFF. Written as DNA, the CDR3 is TGTGCCAGCAGCTTGACTAGCGGGAGGGACACCGGGGAGCTGTTTTTT.

V gene TRBV5-1 combines with J gene TRBJ2-1, with TRBD2 matching 9 bases. Germline CDR1 and CDR2: SGHRS and YFSETQ. This CDR3 is 15 amino acids long. V gave up 0 bases and J gave up 8 bases; unmatched junction bases: 6. The CDR3, as DNA: TGCGCCAGCAGCTTGGATAGCGGGAGTTCCCATGAGCAGTTCTTC. Translating gives CASSLDSGSSHEQFF. The whole variable domain, remainder taken from reference TRBV5-1 and TRBJ2-1, is KAGVTQTPRYLIKTRGQQVTLSCSPISGHRSVSWYQQTPGQGLQFLFEYFSETQRNKGNFPGRFSGRQFSNSRSEMNVSTLELGDSALYLCASSLDSGSSHEQFFGPGTRLTVL.

This chain uses TRBV27 with TRBJ1-1, with D possibly being TRBD1 (6 bases). CDR3 length: 16 amino acids. Germline lookup yields CDR1 MNHEY and CDR2 SMNVEV (reference sequence). V was clipped by 7 bases and J by 4 bases, with 22 bases between them. The CDR3 DNA reads TGTGCCAGCAAAACATCCGGCAGGGGATGGGGCACTGAAGCTTTCTTT. Amino acids: CASKTSGRGWGTEAFF.

This clone counts as medium-sized. The chain has TRBV30 and TRBJ2-1; 9 bases match TRBD2. In germline, CDR1 is GTSNPN, CDR2 SVGIG (reference sequence). Unmatched junction bases numbered 11, after V lost 1 base and J lost 4 bases. The CDR3 sequence is 17 residues long. For the CDR3, the DNA is TGTGCCTGGAGTGCACTAGCGGGCGCTCAATATTACAATGAGCAGTTCTTC. Amino acid sequence: CAWSALAGAQYYNEQFF.

This chain uses TRBV19 with TRBJ1-2, with 9 bases identical to TRBD1. The germline CDR1 and CDR2 sequences are LNHDA and SQIVND (reference sequence). After removal of 7 bases from V and 6 bases from J, the junction contained 9 bases not matched to a gene. The CDR3 covers 14 residues. The CDR3 sequence: CASKNWDRVDGYTF. CDR3 coding DNA: TGTGCCAGTAAGAATTGGGACAGGGTGGATGGCTACACCTTC.